These 10 T cell receptor beta chains came from one sample sequenced in a study of T cell clonotyping in hematopoietic cell transplantation. Time point defined: recipient sample about 28 days before transplant, after cytoreduction. TCRdb's copy holds only in-frame clones and misses some; the assay was immunoSEQ multiplex PCR. This sample yields roughly 28,000 clones, of which approximately 94% are seen a single time; about 2.3% belongs to the top ten. Here the sequenced sample was peripheral blood mononuclear cells, taken before stem cell transplant. Receptors originate from a man aged 50-60 years with acute myeloid leukemia. Some clones in this sample may be carry-over from other donors' samples.

The V gene is TRBV9, the J gene TRBJ2-7; D not certain. Trimming left V 4 bases short and J 3 bases short, with 14 bases between. Germline V lookup: CDR1 SGDLS, CDR2 YYNGEE. The CDR3 sequence is 14 residues long. Here the CDR3 DNA reads TGTGCCAGCAGCCCTATTTCGACTGGCTACGAGCAGTACTTC. Translated, it gives CASSPISTGYEQYF.

J is TRBJ2-7 and V is TRBV11-2; TRBD2 matches at 8 bases. Germline V gives CDR1 SGHAT, CDR2 FQNNGV. This CDR3 comprises 19 residues. V shed 1 base, J shed 0 bases, and the junction held 14 bases outside the gene matches. Here the CDR3 reads CASSLVDSLAGILSYEQYF. CDR3 coding DNA: TGTGCCAGCAGCTTAGTGGACAGTTTAGCGGGAATCCTCTCCTACGAGCAGTACTTC. Complete variable domain (other parts from reference TRBV11-2 and TRBJ2-7): EAGVAQSPRYKIIEKRQSVAFWCNPISGHATLYWYQQILGQGPKLLIQFQNNGVVDDSQLPKDRFSAERLKGVDSTLKIQPAKLEDSAVYLCASSLVDSLAGILSYEQYFGPGTRLTVT.

The CDR3 is CASVRDRGNIQYF. DNA for the CDR3: TGTGCCAGCGTCCGGGACAGGGGTAACATTCAGTACTTC. This chain connects TRBV28 to TRBJ2-4; 10 bases agree with TRBD1. Trimming cost V 8 bases and J 7 bases; bases outside gene matches: 5. From germline, CDR1 is MDHEN and CDR2 SYDVKM. The CDR3 has 13 residues.

V and J are TRBV19 and TRBJ2-1; TRBD2 matches at 7 bases. After removal of 5 bases from V and 4 bases from J, the junction contained 8 bases not matched to a gene. The germline gives CDR1 LNHDA, CDR2 SQIVND (reference sequence). The CDR3 runs to 15 residues. CDR3 DNA: TGTGCCAGTAGTCCCTCTAGCGGTCCTTACAATGAGCAGTTCTTC. Protein product: CASSPSSGPYNEQFF.

The chain combines TRBV7-6 with TRBJ1-4; 9 bases are shared with TRBD1. The CDR3 is made up of 14 amino acids. V shed 5 bases, J shed 7 bases, and the junction held 5 bases outside the gene matches. CDR1 is SGHVS and CDR2 is FNYEAQ in the germline V gene. CDR3 loop: CASSPGTGSEKLFF. The CDR3 coding sequence is TGTGCCAGCAGCCCCGGGACAGGGAGTGAAAAACTGTTTTTT.

The V gene is TRBV5-1, the J gene TRBJ2-3; D is ambiguous. The V gene lost 2 bases and the J gene lost 2 bases, with 6 bases spanning the gap. This CDR3 has 13 amino acids. CDR1 and CDR2 (germline): SGHRS, YFSETQ. The CDR3 region has the DNA TGCGCCAGCAGCTTAAGTATCACAGATACGCAGTATTTT. As protein: CASSLSITDTQYF. Combining the CDR3 with reference TRBV5-1 and TRBJ2-3 gives the whole variable domain KAGVTQTPRYLIKTRGQQVTLSCSPISGHRSVSWYQQTPGQGLQFLFEYFSETQRNKGNFPGRFSGRQFSNSRSEMNVSTLELGDSALYLCASSLSITDTQYFGPGTRLTVL.

This sequence joins TRBV7-9 and TRBJ2-5, with 8 bases aligning to TRBD2. This CDR3 is built from 16 residues. V dropped 1 base and J dropped 0; count of bases not matched to a gene: 4. Looked up from germline, CDR1 is SEHNR and CDR2 is FQNEAQ (reference sequence). The CDR3 region has the DNA TGTGCCAGCAGCTTAGTTGCGGGAGGCTACCAAGAGACCCAGTACTTC. It codes for CASSLVAGGYQETQYF.

The chain carries TRBV7-2 and TRBJ2-7; TRBD2 might be the D (5 bases). The CDR3 has 13 amino acids. The germline gives CDR1 SGHTA, CDR2 FQGNSA. The ends were cut back, 3 bases at V and 7 bases at J, with 13 bases in the middle. The CDR3 nucleotides are TGTGCCAGCAGCTTGGCATATTCGGGGGAGCAGTACTTC. As protein: CASSLAYSGEQYF.

J is TRBJ2-7 and V is TRBV9, with D hard to call. CDR1 and CDR2 from the germline V gene are SGDLS and YYNGEE. The V end lost 3 bases, the J end lost 1 base, and 8 bases lay between the germline ends. The CDR3 runs 13 residues. CDR3 sequence: CASSADGSYEQYF. CDR3 DNA: TGTGCCAGCAGCGCCGACGGATCCTACGAGCAGTACTTC.

The chain is built from TRBV30 and TRBJ1-1; D is uncertain. V was cut by 2 bases and J by 5 bases, with 12 bases left in between. The length of the CDR3 is 13 residues. Germline CDR1 reads GTSNPN; CDR2 reads SVGIG (reference sequence). The CDR3 nucleotides are TGTGCCTGGAGTATCGACCCCCTAACTGAAGCTTTCTTT. Its translation: CAWSIDPLTEAFF.